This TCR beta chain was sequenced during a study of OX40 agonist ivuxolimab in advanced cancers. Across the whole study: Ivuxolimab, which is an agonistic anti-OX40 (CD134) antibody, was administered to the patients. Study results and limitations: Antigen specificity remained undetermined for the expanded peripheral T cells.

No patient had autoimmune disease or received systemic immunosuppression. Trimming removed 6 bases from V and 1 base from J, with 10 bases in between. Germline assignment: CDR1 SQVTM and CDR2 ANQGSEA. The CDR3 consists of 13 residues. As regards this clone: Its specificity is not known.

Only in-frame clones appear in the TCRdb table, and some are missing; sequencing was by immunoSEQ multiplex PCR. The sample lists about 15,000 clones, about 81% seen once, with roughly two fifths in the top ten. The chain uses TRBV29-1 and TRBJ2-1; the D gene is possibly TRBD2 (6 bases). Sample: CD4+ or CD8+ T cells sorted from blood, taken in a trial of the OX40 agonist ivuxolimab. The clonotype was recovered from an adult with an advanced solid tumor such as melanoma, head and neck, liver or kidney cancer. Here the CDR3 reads CSVARGSYNEQFF. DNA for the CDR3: TGCAGCGTGGCCCGGGGGTCCTACAATGAGCAGTTCTTC.